The source of this T cell receptor beta chain is a study of cytomegalovirus exposure and HLA in healthy donors. Overall study findings and caveats: Earlier results showed most TCR beta V segments being productive about 90% or about 30% of the time.

Trimming removed 1 base from V and 5 bases from J; junction bases left unmatched: 4. Germline V CDR1 and CDR2: SGHAT, FQNNGV. The CDR3 runs to 17 residues. This clone was found a few times. The antigen remains undetermined. In the PCR, 60 Vbeta and 13 Jbeta primers were used. Sequencing used immunoSEQ multiplex PCR; TCRdb keeps in-frame clones, though not all of them. Here the sample spans about 110,000 clones, 77% being singletons. This sequence was found in a human donor in good health. The V and J genes are TRBV11-2 and TRBJ2-1, with 14 bases fitting TRBD2. The sequencing sample was made of PBMCs. In DNA, the CDR3 is TGTGCCAGCAGCTTAGTAGGGGGACTAGCGGGGGACAATGAGCAGTTCTTC. Amino acid sequence: CASSLVGGLAGDNEQFF.